The 17 T cell receptor beta chains below all came from one sample that was sequenced in a study of shared clonotypes between healthy human individuals. The table came from immunoSEQ multiplex PCR; TCRdb's copy has only in-frame clones and leaves some out. The sample records 100,000 or so clones, roughly 66% being singletons. Material for sequencing was memory CD8+ T cells sorted from blood. As to subset: CD45RO+ cells pooled with CCR7-negative TemRA cells. The receptors originated from a woman aged 30 to 39 in good health.

The rearrangement uses TRBV27 and TRBJ1-2; TRBD1 is a possible D gene (6 bases). Germline CDR1 MNHEY, CDR2 SMNVEV (reference sequence). The V gene lost 6 bases and the J gene lost 6 bases, with 29 bases spanning the gap. This CDR3 is built from 18 residues. CDR3 in DNA: TGTGCCAGCAGCCCGACCCACAGGGTTCTATACGATCGGGATGGCTACACCTTC. This encodes CASSPTHRVLYDRDGYTF.

This clone appeared a few times. J is TRBJ2-3 and V is TRBV9, with D possibly called TRBD1 or TRBD2 (5 bases each). Germline V CDR1 and CDR2: SGDLS, YYNGEE. Trimming left V 6 bases short and J 4 bases short, with 12 bases between. This CDR3 is built from 13 residues. The CDR3 protein is CASNLGVADTQYF. CDR3 coding DNA: TGTGCCAGCAACCTGGGGGTGGCAGATACGCAGTATTTT.

The chain couples TRBV7-8 to TRBJ2-7; a weak D match, TRBD1 (6 bases). The length of the CDR3 is 17 residues. The germline gives CDR1 SGHVS, CDR2 FQNEAQ. Trimming removed 11 bases at V and 1 base at J, with 27 bases between. CDR3 sequence (DNA): TGTGCCTCCAAGGCGGGCCCACGGACAGCTCCGTCCTACGAGCAGTACTTC. Its translation: CASKAGPRTAPSYEQYF.

This clone was detected ten times or more. The rearrangement uses TRBV11-1 and TRBJ2-3, with D possibly matching TRBD2 (5 bases). Trimming took 5 bases from V and 2 from J, leaving 11 bases between them. Germline V CDR1 and CDR2: SGHAT, FQDESV (reference sequence). CDR3 size: 14 residues. The chain's CDR3 is CASSVSGNTDTQYF. CDR3 bases: TGTGCCAGCAGCGTAAGCGGAAACACAGATACGCAGTATTTT. Together with reference TRBV11-1 and TRBJ2-3, the CDR3 gives the full variable domain: EAEVAQSPRYKITEKSQAVAFWCDPISGHATLYWYRQILGQGPELLVQFQDESVVDDSQLPKDRFSAERLKGVDSTLKIQPAELGDSAMYLCASSVSGNTDTQYFGPGTRLTVL.

As DNA, the CDR3 is TGTGCCAGCAGCGAGGAGTGGCGGGCCTACACAGATACGCAGTATTTT. Its protein product is CASSEEWRAYTDTQYF. This chain joins TRBV9 and TRBJ2-3; maybe TRBD2 (5 bases). V dropped 3 bases and J dropped 2 bases, with 16 bases sitting between them. There are 16 residues in the CDR3. From germline, CDR1 is SGDLS and CDR2 YYNGEE.

At least ten counts were recorded for this clone. The chain couples TRBV7-6 to TRBJ2-7; 7 nucleotides match TRBD1. CDR1 and CDR2 (germline): SGHVS, FNYEAQ. CDR3 length equals 13 residues. V shed 0 bases and J 7 bases; nucleotides not matched to a gene: 3. CDR3 nucleotides: TGTGCCAGCAGCTTAGCAGCAGGGGGAGAGCAGTACTTC. Its protein is CASSLAAGGEQYF. The full variable domain, in which reference TRBV7-6 and TRBJ2-7 provide the parts outside the CDR3, is GAGVSQSPRYKVTKRGQDVALRCDPISGHVSLYWYRQALGQGPEFLTYFNYEAQQDKSGLPNDRFSAERPEGSISTLTIQRTEQRDSAMYRCASSLAAGGEQYFGPGTRLTVT.

CDR3 amino acids: CASSESYREPQHF. CDR3 DNA sequence: TGTGCCAGCAGTGAAAGCTACCGAGAGCCCCAGCATTTT. The gene calls are TRBV6-1 and TRBJ1-5; D uncertain. The CDR3 sequence is 13 residues long. V lost 2 bases, J lost 8 bases, and 10 bases lay in between. CDR1 and CDR2 from the germline V gene are MNHNS and SASEGT.

V and J are TRBV10-1 and TRBJ2-7, with D perhaps matching TRBD1 (6 bases). Germline values: CDR1 WNHNN, CDR2 SYGVQD (reference sequence). Trimming took off 8 bases at V and 2 bases at J, with 13 bases between the two ends. The CDR3 has 13 residues. The CDR3 nucleotides are TGCGCCAGCGGCACAGGGACCACCTACGAGCAGTACTTC. This translates into CASGTGTTYEQYF.

The rearrangement uses TRBV6-1 and TRBJ1-1; the D gene is possibly TRBD1 (5 bases). The ends were cut back, 8 bases at V and 6 bases at J, with 22 bases in the middle. This CDR3 has 15 amino acids. Germline V lookup: CDR1 MNHNS, CDR2 SASEGT. CDR3 sequence reads: CASSAWAMGDPEAFF. CDR3 sequence (DNA): TGTGCCAGCTCTGCTTGGGCGATGGGGGACCCTGAAGCTTTCTTT.

This chain connects TRBV6-1 to TRBJ2-7; D remains ambiguous. CDR1 and CDR2 from the germline V gene are MNHNS and SASEGT. V was cut by 3 bases and J by 0 bases, with 9 bases left in between. The CDR3 has 14 amino acids. The chain's CDR3 is CASSEQEYSYEQYF. CDR3 bases: TGTGCCAGCAGTGAGCAGGAATACTCCTACGAGCAGTACTTC.

This clone came up many times. The genes are TRBV18 and TRBJ2-2; tentatively, D is TRBD1 (5 bases). This CDR3 comprises 14 residues. V lost 1 base, J lost 6 bases, and 9 bases lay in between. Germline V CDR1 and CDR2: KGHSH, LQKENI. The CDR3 DNA is TGTGCCAGCTCACCACTTCAGGGATCCGGGGAGCTGTTTTTT. It encodes CASSPLQGSGELFF.

The gene calls are TRBV6-4 and TRBJ2-1; the match to TRBD2 covers 9 bases. Germline V gene lookup returns CDR1 MRHNA and CDR2 SNTAGT. The J segment lost 7 bases and the V segment lost 3 bases, leaving 7 bases of the junction unmatched. This CDR3 has 15 amino acids. The CDR3 DNA sequence: TGTGCCAGCAGTGAGACTAGCGGAAACTCGAATGAGCAGTTCTTC. This codes for CASSETSGNSNEQFF.

The chain links TRBV7-8 to TRBJ2-2; TRBD2 matches at 14 bases. Per germline, CDR1 SGHVS and CDR2 FQNEAQ. The CDR3 has 18 amino acids. Germline trimming cut 5 bases from V and 4 bases from J; bases unmatched to any gene: 9. In DNA, the CDR3 is TGTGCCAGCAGCCTGCCGCGGGGACTAGCGGGAGCCACCGGGGAGCTGTTTTTT. Amino acids: CASSLPRGLAGATGELFF.

This clone was found once. The V gene is TRBV28, the J gene TRBJ2-7; 12 nucleotides agree with TRBD1. The CDR3 loop spans 16 amino acids. Germline-derived CDR1 and CDR2 are MDHEN and SYDVKM. Losses at the gene ends were 3 bases for V and 11 bases for J; bases not matched to a gene: 14. The chain's CDR3 is CASSFYPRDRGQEKYF. CDR3 nucleotide sequence: TGTGCCAGCAGTTTTTACCCCCGGGACAGGGGGCAGGAAAAGTACTTC.

This clone appeared many times. The chain combines TRBV21-1 with TRBJ2-7; TRBD2 is taken as the D call from the table, unchecked against the DNA. TRBV21-1 is assigned pseudogene status. This CDR3 has 15 amino acids. The DNA for the CDR3 is TGTGCCAGCAGCAAGCGGCGGGAGGAATGCTACGAGCAGTACTTC. This sequence encodes CASSKRREECYEQYF.

This clone has at least ten counts. The V and J genes are TRBV6-5 and TRBJ1-1; no definite D call. The V gene lost 4 bases and the J gene lost 4 bases, with 16 bases spanning the gap. This CDR3 contains 15 residues. The germline V gene encodes CDR1 MNHEY and CDR2 SVGAGI. CDR3 nucleotide sequence: TGTGCCAGCAGTTCCCGAGGCGTGTTAGGCACTGAAGCTTTCTTT. It translates to CASSSRGVLGTEAFF.

This chain uses TRBV30 with TRBJ2-7; D perhaps matches TRBD1 (6 bases). Trimming left V 5 bases short and J 1 base short, with 9 bases between. This CDR3 contains 12 residues. Per the germline V gene, CDR1 is GTSNPN and CDR2 is SVGIG (reference sequence). This CDR3 is CAWGGQSYEQYF. As DNA, the CDR3 is TGTGCCTGGGGAGGACAGTCCTACGAGCAGTACTTC.